These 11 T cell receptor beta chains came from one sample sequenced in a study of blood T cell repertoires in COVID-19. This table comes from immunoSEQ multiplex PCR, and its TCRdb copy is limited to in-frame clones, with some not included. The sample includes 300,000 to 400,000 clones, roughly 85% of them seen just once. The sequenced sample was PBMCs or T cells enriched from blood (not recorded which). These receptors came from a woman in her 30s who had been exposed to COVID-19.

This rearrangement joins TRBV23-1 to TRBJ1-1; D unclear. TRBV23-1 is an open reading frame whose function is uncertain. The CDR3 is 13 amino acids. The V end was cut by 6 bases, the J end by 9 bases, with 17 bases between. The CDR3 DNA reads as TGCGCCAGCAGCCCTGTTATGGGCGCAAAAGCTTTCTTT. It translates to CASSPVMGAKAFF.

This clone was observed once. The rearrangement joins TRBV28 to TRBJ1-6, with TRBD1 identical over 7 bases. The CDR3 covers 17 residues. Germline V gene sequence: CDR1 MDHEN, CDR2 SYDVKM. Trimming at V came to 3 bases and at J to 8 bases, leaving 13 bases not matched to a gene. The CDR3, as DNA: TGTGCCAGCAGTTTCTGGGCAGGGGGAAATTGGCATTCACCCCTCCACTTT. The encoded protein is CASSFWAGGNWHSPLHF.

This chain links TRBV6-5 with TRBJ2-7; 7 bases are a match to TRBD2. V shed 5 bases and J 6 bases; nucleotides not matched to a gene: 13. This CDR3 is 15 amino acids long. Germline values: CDR1 MNHEY, CDR2 SVGAGI. CDR3 in DNA: TGTGCCAGCAGTACCACGGTCTCAGGGAGGGGCGAGCAGTACTTC. This gives the protein CASSTTVSGRGEQYF.

This sequence joins TRBV27 and TRBJ2-5; 7 bases are shared with TRBD1. The length of the CDR3 is 16 residues. V dropped 3 bases and J dropped 5; count of bases not matched to a gene: 12. The germline V gene has CDR1 MNHEY and CDR2 SMNVEV (reference sequence). In DNA form, the CDR3 reads TGTGCCAGCAGTTTCTCGGCAGGGGGTCAGGTGGAGACCCAGTACTTC. Its translation: CASSFSAGGQVETQYF.

The chain employs TRBV7-3 and TRBJ1-6; D is undetermined. Trimming cost V 3 bases and J 5 bases, with 8 bases left between them. In germline, CDR1 is SGHTA, CDR2 FQGTGA. The CDR3 runs to 14 residues. The CDR3 here is CASSFTGDNSPLHF. CDR3 nucleotide sequence: TGTGCCAGCAGCTTTACGGGAGATAATTCACCCCTCCACTTT.

The rearrangement joins TRBV2 to TRBJ2-7; D may be TRBD1 (6 bases). The CDR3 covers 14 residues. Germline values: CDR1 SNHLY, CDR2 FYNNEI. V gave up 2 bases and J gave up 3 bases, with 11 bases separating them. The CDR3 nucleotides read TGTGCCAGCAGTGAAAGTGGACAGAGCTACGAGCAGTACTTC. This encodes CASSESGQSYEQYF.

The chain combines TRBV7-3 with TRBJ2-3; 9 nucleotides align to TRBD1. The V gene's germline CDR1 is SGHTA and CDR2 FQGTGA. With 5 bases clipped from V and 2 bases from J, the junction kept 5 bases outside the gene matches. There are 15 residues in the CDR3. CDR3 nucleotide sequence: TGTGCCAGCAGCCCCAGGGACAGGGACACAGATACGCAGTATTTT. Protein: CASSPRDRDTDTQYF.

J is TRBJ1-2 and V is TRBV5-1; D is undetermined. This CDR3 has 15 residues. Germline CDR1 and CDR2: SGHRS and YFSETQ. Deletions cut 6 bases from V and 2 bases from J, with 17 bases between. In DNA, the CDR3 is TGCGCCAGCAAACCCTCCCCTGGGCCCAACTATGGCTACACCTTC. Translated: CASKPSPGPNYGYTF. Supplemented by reference TRBV5-1 and TRBJ1-2, the full variable domain reads KAGVTQTPRYLIKTRGQQVTLSCSPISGHRSVSWYQQTPGQGLQFLFEYFSETQRNKGNFPGRFSGRQFSNSRSEMNVSTLELGDSALYLCASKPSPGPNYGYTFGSGTRLTVV.

The V and J genes are TRBV28 and TRBJ2-4, with 10 bases identical to TRBD2. This CDR3 has 14 amino acids. CDR1 and CDR2 (germline): MDHEN, SYDVKM. Trimming at V came to 2 bases and at J to 8 bases, leaving 3 bases not matched to a gene. The CDR3 region has the DNA TGTGCCAGCAGTTTAGAGCGGGAGGGGGACATTCAGTACTTC. As protein: CASSLEREGDIQYF.

The chain recombines TRBV2 with TRBJ1-5; weak D call: TRBD1 (5 bases). Trimming took off 5 bases at V and 0 bases at J, with 14 bases between the two ends. The CDR3 consists of 16 residues. CDR1 and CDR2 from the germline V gene are SNHLY and FYNNEI. This chain's CDR3 is CASSTDRDHSNQPQHF. CDR3 coding DNA: TGTGCCAGCAGTACCGACAGAGATCATAGCAATCAGCCCCAGCATTTT.

This clone was found a few times. V gene TRBV14 combines with J gene TRBJ1-1; D is perhaps TRBD1 (6 bases). The V end was cut by 3 bases, the J end by 4 bases, with 12 bases between. This CDR3 region has 14 residues. Germline CDR1 and CDR2: SGHDN and FVKESK. This chain's CDR3 is CASSQVTGRTEAFF. CDR3 bases: TGTGCCAGCAGCCAGGTAACAGGGCGCACTGAAGCTTTCTTT.